Each of the 4 T cell receptor beta chains below was sequenced from the same sample in a study of beta chain features in type 1 diabetes. The whole isolated RNA underwent reverse transcription, so sequencing captured expressed TCRB transcripts. TCRdb's copy holds only in-frame clones and misses some; the assay was immunoSEQ multiplex PCR. The data contain roughly 250,000 clones, 68% of them singletons. Sequencing was performed on naive CD4+ T cells from blood. The source of these receptors is a man between 25 and 39 years old in good health.

V is TRBV5-1 and J is TRBJ2-7; maybe TRBD1 (7 bases). Trimming removed 2 bases at V and 6 bases at J, with 15 bases between. The CDR3 runs 14 residues. Germline CDR1 and CDR2: SGHRS and YFSETQ. The CDR3 spells CASSFRQGGTEQYF. The CDR3 nucleotides read TGCGCCAGCAGCTTTCGACAGGGAGGTACCGAGCAGTACTTC.

V gene TRBV7-2 combines with J gene TRBJ1-3, with D possibly matching TRBD1 (5 bases). From germline, CDR1 is SGHTA and CDR2 FQGNSA. Trimming took off 0 bases at V and 1 base at J, with 10 bases between the two ends. The CDR3 totals 16 residues. The CDR3 loop is CASSLARQRSGNTIYF. The DNA of the CDR3 is TGTGCCAGCAGCTTAGCACGACAGCGTTCTGGAAACACCATATATTTT.

This clone was picked up a small number of times. This sequence joins TRBV30 and TRBJ2-7; D unresolved. Germline CDR1 GTSNPN, CDR2 SVGIG (reference sequence). V was shortened by 0 bases and J by 5 bases, with 8 bases between the two germline ends. The CDR3 is 12 amino acids. CDR3 bases: TGTGCCTGGAGTGTAGCCAAGGACGAGCAGTACTTC. Protein product: CAWSVAKDEQYF.

The chain has TRBV4-2 and TRBJ2-3; D might be TRBD2 (5 bases). Germline V gene sequence: CDR1 LGHNA, CDR2 YNFKEQ. V lost 2 bases and J 4 bases, leaving 10 bases between the germline ends. The CDR3 covers 14 residues. This chain's CDR3 is CASSQSGGPDTQYF. The CDR3 coding sequence is TGTGCCAGCAGCCAAAGTGGAGGTCCAGATACGCAGTATTTT.